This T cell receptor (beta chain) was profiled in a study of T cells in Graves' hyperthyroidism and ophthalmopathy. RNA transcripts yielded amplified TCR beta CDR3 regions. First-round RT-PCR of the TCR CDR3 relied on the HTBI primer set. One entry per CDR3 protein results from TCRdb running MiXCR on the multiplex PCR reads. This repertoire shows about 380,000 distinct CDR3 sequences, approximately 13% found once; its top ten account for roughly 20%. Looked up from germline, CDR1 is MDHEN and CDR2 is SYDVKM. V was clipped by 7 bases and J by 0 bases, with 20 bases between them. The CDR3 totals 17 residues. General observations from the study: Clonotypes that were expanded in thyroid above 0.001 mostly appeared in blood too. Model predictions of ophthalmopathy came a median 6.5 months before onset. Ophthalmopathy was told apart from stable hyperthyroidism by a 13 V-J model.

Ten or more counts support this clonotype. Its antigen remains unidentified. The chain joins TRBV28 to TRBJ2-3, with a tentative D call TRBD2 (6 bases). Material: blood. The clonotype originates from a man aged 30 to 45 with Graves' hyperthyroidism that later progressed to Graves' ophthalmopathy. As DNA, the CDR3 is TGTGCCAGCATCCCACCCTGGGGGGACCAGAGCACAGATACGCAGTATTTT. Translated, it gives CASIPPWGDQSTDTQYF.